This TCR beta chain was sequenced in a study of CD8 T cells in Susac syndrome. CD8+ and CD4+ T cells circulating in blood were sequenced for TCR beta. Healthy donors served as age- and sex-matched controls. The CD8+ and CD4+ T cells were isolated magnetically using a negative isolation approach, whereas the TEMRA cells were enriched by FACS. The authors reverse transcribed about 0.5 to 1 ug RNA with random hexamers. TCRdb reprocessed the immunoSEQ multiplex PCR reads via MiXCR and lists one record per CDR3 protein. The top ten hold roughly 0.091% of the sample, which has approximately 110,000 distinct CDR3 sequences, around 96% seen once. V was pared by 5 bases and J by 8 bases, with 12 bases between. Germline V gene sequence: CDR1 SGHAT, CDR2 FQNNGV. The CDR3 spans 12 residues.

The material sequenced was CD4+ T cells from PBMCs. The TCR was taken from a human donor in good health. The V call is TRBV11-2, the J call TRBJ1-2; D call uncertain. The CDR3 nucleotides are TGTGCCAGCAGCATTCCCCTGGGGGGCTACACCTTC. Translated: CASSIPLGGYTF.